This TCR beta chain comes out of a study of neurological immune-mediated disorders. This clonotype came up many times. The antigen remains unidentified. Study observations and caveats: HTLV-1-associated myelopathy had the most TCR clonal expansion, while multiple sclerosis had the least, a level that fell below healthy controls.

TCRdb re-called the 5' RACE reads through MiXCR, storing one row per CDR3 protein. This table holds approximately 90,000 distinct CDR3 sequences, about 3.8% found once. V lost 3 bases to trimming and J lost 2 bases, with 14 bases between them. The CDR3 has 16 residues. CDR1 and CDR2 (germline): MDHEN, SYDVKM. This clonotype originated in a woman aged 18-30 years with multiple sclerosis. The J gene is TRBJ1-5, the V gene TRBV28; TRBD1 might be the D (5 bases). The sequencing sample was made of PBMCs. CDR3 nucleotide sequence: TGTGCCAGCAGTTTTTACGAGGGGTATGGCAATCAGCCCCAGCATTTT. The encoded protein is CASSFYEGYGNQPQHF.